Listed below are T cell receptor beta chains from one sample, sequenced in a study of CD4 T cells in relation to SARS-CoV-2 and coronaviruses. The assay was immunoSEQ multiplex PCR, and TCRdb's table has in-frame clones only and misses some. Among 55,000 to 75,000 clones listed, about 90% were seen once. The sample taken for sequencing was memory CD4+ T cells from PBMCs. All receptors come from a human donor in good health. Both conserved end residues are part of each CDR3. D genes are given only for firm matches. Part of the rows lack a size; the others show once, few, many or a class for expanded clones.

J: TRBJ2-1
size: .
V: TRBV5-4
length: 15
D: TRBD2
CDR3: CASSLGGGAWGEQFF
DNA: TGTGCCAGCAGCTTGGGCGGGGGGGCCTGGGGTGAGCAGTTCTTC

J: TRBJ1-6
size: .
V: TRBV6-5
length: 15
D: .
CDR3: CASLFSKTGNSPLHF
DNA: TGTGCCAGCCTCTTCTCGAAGACGGGCAATTCACCCCTCCACTTT

J: TRBJ1-1
size: .
V: TRBV30
length: 15
D: TRBD1
CDR3: CAWRRNRGWTEGAFF
DNA: TGTGCCTGGAGGAGGAACAGGGGATGGACTGAAGGGGCTTTCTTT

J: TRBJ2-3
size: .
V: TRBV2
length: 14
D: TRBD2
CDR3: CASRWTRGTDTQYF
DNA: TGTGCCAGCAGATGGACTAGAGGCACAGATACGCAGTATTTT

J: TRBJ2-1
size: once
V: TRBV7-3
length: 16
D: TRBD1
CDR3: CASSLTGWGQPNEQFF
DNA: TGTGCCAGCAGCTTAACGGGGTGGGGACAGCCCAATGAGCAGTTCTTC

J: TRBJ1-1
size: .
V: TRBV3-1/TRBV3-2
length: 14
D: .
CDR3: CASSQAGEGGEAFF
DNA: TGTGCCAGCAGCCAAGCAGGGGAGGGTGGTGAAGCTTTCTTT

J: TRBJ1-2
size: .
V: TRBV11-3
length: 13
D: TRBD1
CDR3: CASSVGGGYGYTF
DNA: TGTGCCAGCAGCGTAGGGGGCGGCTATGGCTACACCTTC

J: TRBJ2-7
size: .
V: TRBV5-4
length: 14
D: .
CDR3: CASSTTKDGYEQYF
DNA: TGTGCCAGCAGCACTACAAAGGACGGCTACGAGCAGTACTTC

J: TRBJ1-4
size: .
V: TRBV4-2
length: 16
D: .
CDR3: CASSQGGGTPNEKLFF
DNA: TGTGCCAGCAGCCAAGGGGGCGGGACACCTAATGAAAAACTGTTTTTT

J: TRBJ2-7
size: .
V: TRBV9
length: 14
D: .
CDR3: CASSVGPDSYEQYF
DNA: TGTGCCAGCAGCGTAGGACCCGACTCCTACGAGCAGTACTTC

J: TRBJ1-1
size: .
V: TRBV30
length: 15
D: TRBD1
CDR3: CAWRGPGTGPTEAFF
DNA: TGTGCCTGGAGAGGGCCCGGGACAGGGCCCACTGAAGCTTTCTTT

J: TRBJ1-2
size: .
V: TRBV12-3/TRBV12-4
length: 13
D: .
CDR3: CASSFGDNYGYTF
DNA: TGTGCCAGCAGTTTTGGGGATAACTATGGCTACACCTTC

J: TRBJ1-3
size: .
V: TRBV5-1
length: 14
D: .
CDR3: CASSLQGSGNTIYF
DNA: TGCGCCAGCAGCTTACAGGGCTCCGGAAACACCATATATTTT

J: TRBJ1-1
size: .
V: TRBV6-5
length: 14
D: .
CDR3: CASSRGGGYTEAFF
DNA: TGTGCCAGCAGCCGCGGGGGGGGGTACACTGAAGCTTTCTTT

J: TRBJ1-1
size: .
V: TRBV27
length: 13
D: .
CDR3: CASSQQGNTEAFF
DNA: TGTGCCAGCAGTCAACAGGGAAACACTGAAGCTTTCTTT

J: TRBJ1-2
size: .
V: TRBV30
length: 13
D: .
CDR3: CAWSVVTVHGYTF
DNA: TGTGCCTGGAGTGTTGTGACAGTCCATGGCTACACCTTC

J: TRBJ1-1
size: .
V: TRBV11-2
length: 12
D: .
CDR3: CASSVPYTEAFF
DNA: TGTGCCAGCAGCGTACCTTATACTGAAGCTTTCTTT

J: TRBJ2-5
size: .
V: TRBV7-9
length: 14
D: .
CDR3: CASSPFQGRETQYF
DNA: TGTGCCAGCAGCCCCTTCCAGGGTAGGGAGACCCAGTACTTC

J: TRBJ1-2
size: .
V: TRBV7-9
length: 14
D: TRBD1
CDR3: CASSFPGQGSGYTF
DNA: TGTGCCAGCAGCTTTCCGGGACAGGGCTCTGGCTACACCTTC

J: TRBJ1-5
size: .
V: TRBV7-2
length: 13
D: .
CDR3: CASSFLFNQPQHF
DNA: TGTGCCAGCAGCTTCTTATTCAATCAGCCCCAGCATTTT

J: TRBJ2-2
size: .
V: TRBV14
length: 16
D: TRBD1
CDR3: CASSPGQGLVTGELFF
DNA: TGTGCCAGCAGCCCTGGACAGGGGCTAGTAACCGGGGAGCTGTTTTTT

J: TRBJ2-5
size: once
V: TRBV4-3
length: 14
D: .
CDR3: CASSQTHRQETQYF
DNA: TGCGCCAGCAGCCAGACTCACAGACAAGAGACCCAGTACTTC

J: TRBJ1-2
size: .
V: TRBV3-1/TRBV3-2
length: 16
D: .
CDR3: CASSQDKGAVFYGYTF
DNA: TGTGCCAGCAGCCAAGATAAAGGGGCGGTGTTTTATGGCTACACCTTC

J: TRBJ1-1
size: .
V: TRBV28
length: 14
D: .
CDR3: CASSLRSGAREAFF
DNA: TGTGCCAGCAGTTTAAGATCGGGGGCAAGAGAAGCTTTCTTT

J: TRBJ1-6
size: few
V: TRBV7-9
length: 14
D: TRBD1
CDR3: CASSKWDSNSPLHF
DNA: TGTGCCAGCAGCAAATGGGACAGTAATTCACCCCTCCACTTT

J: TRBJ2-2
size: .
V: TRBV9
length: 17
D: TRBD1
CDR3: CASSARATGGLTGELFF
DNA: TGTGCCAGCAGCGCGAGGGCCACAGGGGGTTTGACCGGGGAGCTGTTTTTT

J: TRBJ1-2
size: .
V: TRBV5-1
length: 15
D: TRBD1
CDR3: CASSLDGDRVKGYTF
DNA: TGCGCCAGCAGCTTGGATGGGGACAGGGTGAAGGGCTACACCTTC

J: TRBJ1-5
size: .
V: TRBV27
length: 17
D: .
CDR3: CASSPAPQGYGNQPQHF
DNA: TGTGCCAGCAGCCCGGCGCCTCAGGGTTATGGCAATCAGCCCCAGCATTTT

J: TRBJ2-7
size: .
V: TRBV24-1
length: 14
D: .
CDR3: CATSDLGTTYEQYF
DNA: TGTGCCACCAGTGACCTCGGGACAACCTACGAGCAGTACTTC

J: TRBJ2-5
size: .
V: TRBV5-8
length: 14
D: .
CDR3: CASSRRSFEETQYF
DNA: TGTGCCAGCAGCCGTAGGTCGTTCGAAGAGACCCAGTACTTC

J: TRBJ1-1
size: few
V: TRBV7-2
length: 13
D: .
CDR3: CASSLGQNTEAFF
DNA: TGTGCCAGCAGCTTGGGACAGAACACTGAAGCTTTCTTT

J: TRBJ2-1
size: .
V: TRBV5-1
length: 17
D: TRBD2
CDR3: CASSLFPSGSSYNEQFF
DNA: TGCGCCAGCAGCTTGTTTCCTAGCGGGAGCTCCTACAATGAGCAGTTCTTC

J: TRBJ1-2
size: .
V: TRBV10-3
length: 15
D: .
CDR3: CAISLQKGSGYGYTF
DNA: TGTGCCATCAGCCTTCAGAAGGGTAGCGGCTATGGCTACACCTTC

J: TRBJ1-4
size: few
V: TRBV4-1
length: 15
D: TRBD1
CDR3: CASSLTGTGDEKLFF
DNA: TGCGCCAGCAGCCTTACCGGGACAGGGGACGAAAAACTGTTTTTT

J: TRBJ2-5
size: .
V: TRBV6-5
length: 15
D: TRBD1
CDR3: CASSFGDSRVGSLYF
DNA: TGTGCCAGCAGTTTTGGGGACAGCCGGGTCGGGTCGCTGTACTTC

J: TRBJ1-1
size: .
V: TRBV5-1
length: 15
D: TRBD1
CDR3: CASKQGAQGNTEAFF
DNA: TGCGCCAGCAAACAGGGGGCTCAAGGGAACACTGAAGCTTTCTTT

J: TRBJ1-4
size: .
V: TRBV4-1
length: 16
D: .
CDR3: CASSQGDTRGNEKLFF
DNA: TGCGCCAGCAGCCAAGGAGACACCCGGGGTAATGAAAAACTGTTTTTT

J: TRBJ2-2
size: .
V: TRBV19
length: 15
D: .
CDR3: CASKPLARDAGELFF
DNA: TGTGCCAGTAAGCCACTGGCCAGGGATGCCGGGGAGCTGTTTTTT

J: TRBJ2-2
size: .
V: TRBV5-8
length: 13
D: TRBD2
CDR3: CASRGSSPGELFF
DNA: TGTGCCAGCCGCGGGAGTAGCCCCGGGGAGCTGTTTTTT

J: TRBJ1-5
size: .
V: TRBV28
length: 14
D: TRBD1
CDR3: CASRRDRGHQPQHF
DNA: TGTGCCAGCCGCCGGGACAGGGGGCATCAGCCCCAGCATTTT

J: TRBJ2-5
size: .
V: TRBV4-2
length: 13
D: .
CDR3: CASSQDLSETQYF
DNA: TGTGCCAGCAGCCAAGATTTGTCGGAGACCCAGTACTTC

J: TRBJ2-2
size: .
V: TRBV7-2
length: 14
D: .
CDR3: CASSFSANTGELFF
DNA: TGTGCCAGCAGCTTTTCAGCGAACACCGGGGAGCTGTTTTTT